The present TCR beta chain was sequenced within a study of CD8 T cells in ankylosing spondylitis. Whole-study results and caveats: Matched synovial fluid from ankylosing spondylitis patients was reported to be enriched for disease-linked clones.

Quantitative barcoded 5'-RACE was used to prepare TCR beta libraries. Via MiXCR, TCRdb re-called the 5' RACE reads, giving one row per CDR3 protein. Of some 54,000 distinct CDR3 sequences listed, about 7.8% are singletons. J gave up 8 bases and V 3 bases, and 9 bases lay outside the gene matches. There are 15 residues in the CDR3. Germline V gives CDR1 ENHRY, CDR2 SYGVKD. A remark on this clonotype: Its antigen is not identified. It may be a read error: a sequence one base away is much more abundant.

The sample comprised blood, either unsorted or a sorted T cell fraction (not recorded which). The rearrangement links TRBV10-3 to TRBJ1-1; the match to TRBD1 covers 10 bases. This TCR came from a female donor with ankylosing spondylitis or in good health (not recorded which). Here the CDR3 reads CAISDMTGGGGEAFF. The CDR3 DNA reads TGTGCCATCAGTGATATGACAGGGGGCGGAGGGGAAGCTTTCTTT.